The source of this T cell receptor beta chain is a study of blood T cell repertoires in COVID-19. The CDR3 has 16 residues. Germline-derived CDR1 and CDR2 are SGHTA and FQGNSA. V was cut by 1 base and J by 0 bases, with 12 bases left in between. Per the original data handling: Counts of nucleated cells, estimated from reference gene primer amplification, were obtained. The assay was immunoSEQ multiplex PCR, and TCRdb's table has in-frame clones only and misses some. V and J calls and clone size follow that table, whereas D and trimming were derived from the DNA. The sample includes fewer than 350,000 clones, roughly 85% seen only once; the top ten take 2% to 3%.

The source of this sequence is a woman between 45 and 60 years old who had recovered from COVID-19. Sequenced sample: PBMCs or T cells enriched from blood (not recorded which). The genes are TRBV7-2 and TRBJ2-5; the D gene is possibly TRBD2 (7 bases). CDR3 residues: CASSLVGGPYQETQYF. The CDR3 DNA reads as TGTGCCAGCAGCTTAGTGGGGGGGCCGTACCAAGAGACCCAGTACTTC.